The present TCR beta chain was sequenced within a study of monozygotic twins with inflammatory bowel disease (dated by TCRdb to between 2018 and 2021). As for the study more broadly: In total, about 28 monozygotic twin pairs made up the full study: 19 Danish pairs, all IBD-discordant, plus nine German pairs, of which four were IBD-concordant and five were IBD-discordant. The search for disease-associated traits relied mainly on comparing IBD patients with their genetically identical healthy co-twins within discordant pairs. Each individual had, on average, about 151 000 unique TCRalpha sequences and 181 000 unique TCRbeta sequences available for analysis.

Study-level results and caveats: The analysis was unable to tell apart different T cell subtypes. Measured by the inverse Simpson index, TCRbeta repertoire diversity was lower in IBD patients than in their healthy co-twins. Repertoire similarity did not differ between concordant and discordant twins, possibly due to limited statistical power. No single strong signal or clonotype linked to IBD turned up in the results, so the idea that one exists was not supported. IBD patients shared fewer clonotypes with other individuals than healthy twins did, most markedly in patients showing signs of disease activity. Because patients were on differing immunosuppressive treatments, the repertoires may have picked up extra background noise and inter-individual variability.

From each donor, a roughly 2.6 ml peripheral blood sample was collected into PAXgene tubes and stored at -80 degrees C. Without any T cell sorting, total RNA was extracted from whole blood using the PAXgene blood miRNA kit on an automated QIAcube. Peripheral blood from monozygotic twin pairs concordant or discordant for inflammatory bowel disease was subjected to deep TCRalpha and TCRbeta repertoire profiling with unique molecular barcoding. Smoking habits were recorded for all twin pairs, and individuals were classified as current, former or never smokers. As to this clonotype: The antigen it binds to is not known.

The method behind the library was 5' RACE. The input for every TCR library was roughly 3,200 ng of total RNA. For each sample, cDNA synthesis with SMARTScribe reverse transcriptase was split into eight separate reactions. During cDNA synthesis, unique molecular identifiers containing a 6-nucleotide sample barcode were introduced by template switching. TCRalpha and TCRbeta cDNA was amplified in two nested PCRs of about 17 and 10 cycles, and bead purification was carried out after each PCR. Before amplification, the cDNA was treated with uracil DNA-glycosylase and purified using the QIAquick PCR purification kit. In the second PCR, Illumina TruSeq-compatible adapters and sample-specific barcodes were added. TapeStation and Qubit were used to check library quality and concentration, and around 5 ng of each library went into the pool. Sequencing of pooled libraries was carried out on an Illumina HiSeq2500 single-index Rapid Run using 2 x 100 bp reads and custom sequencing primers. The authors' analysis ran thus. MiGEC version 1.2.6 was used for UMI-based consensus assembly, which corrected PCR and sequencing errors. MiXCR version 2.1.1 handled V(D)J alignment, clonotype assembly and CDR3 extraction. Gene usage, clonotype sharing and MAIT/NKT TCR abundance were normalised by analysing the top 1000, 10 000 and 20 000 clonotypes per sample. Diversity was computed as the inverse Simpson index with the vegan R package after downsampling to 27 000 UMIs. Paired Mann-Whitney U tests on discordant twin pairs were used, with Benjamini-Hochberg multiple-testing correction. TCRdb reprocessed the reads and provides one entry for every CDR3 protein sequence; no DNA is given. The V and J calls come from TCRdb's annotation, not from the publication. This sample's table contains under 130,000 distinct CDR3 sequences. Of the sample, 1.5% to 2% falls within the top ten clones.

CDR1 and CDR2 were assigned from the germline V gene as SGHTA and FQGTGA. Its CDR3 holds 15 amino acids, cysteine through phenylalanine. The DNA is not on file. The sequencing sample was made of blood. The receptor's source is a human donor with ulcerative colitis or Crohn's disease, or a healthy co-twin of an affected twin (not recorded which). The V gene is TRBV7-3 and the J gene is TRBJ2-7; TCRdb proposes TRBD1, but this gene call is untestable without DNA. CDR3 reads: CASSEQVLSGYEQYF. With the rest looked up from the reference TRBV7-3 and TRBJ2-7 genes rather than sequenced, the full variable domain is GAGVSQTPSNKVTEKGKYVELRCDPISGHTALYWYRQSLGQGPEFLIYFQGTGAADDSGLPNDRFFAVRPEGSVSTLKIQRTERGDSAVYLCASSEQVLSGYEQYFGPGTRLTVT.